The rows below give T cell receptor beta chains drawn from one sample of a study of blood T cell repertoires in COVID-19. Method: immunoSEQ multiplex PCR; TCRdb's copy keeps in-frame clones and lacks some. The repertoire holds 170,000 or so clones, with 88% as singletons. Source material: PBMCs or T cells enriched from blood (not recorded which). The receptor source for this set is a woman under 30 who had recovered from COVID-19. Both conserved end residues are part of each CDR3. The D gene is left open where the match is weak. The listing skips clone size in some rows; elsewhere it reads once, few, many or a size class.

size | J | D | V | CDR3 | DNA
NA | TRBJ2-7 | NA | TRBV6-2/TRBV6-3 | CASSDPQGNSYEQYF | TGTGCCAGCAGTGACCCACAGGGAAACTCCTACGAGCAGTACTTC
NA | TRBJ2-1 | TRBD2 | TRBV18 | CASSPLAGGTKNEQFF | TGTGCCAGCTCACCCCTAGCGGGAGGGACCAAGAATGAGCAGTTCTTC
once | TRBJ1-1 | TRBD1 | TRBV4-1 | CASSQENSGTGALFTEAFF | TGCGCCAGCAGCCAAGAAAACTCCGGGACAGGGGCGCTCTTCACTGAAGCTTTCTTT
NA | TRBJ2-7 | NA | TRBV7-9 | CASSLAHSSYEQYF | TGTGCCAGCAGCTTAGCCCACAGCTCCTACGAGCAGTACTTC
NA | TRBJ1-6 | TRBD1 | TRBV5-8 | CASSFQTGNNSPLHF | TGTGCCAGCAGCTTCCAGACAGGGAATAATTCACCCCTCCACTTT
NA | TRBJ1-1 | NA | TRBV5-1 | CASKTEGVTEAFF | TGCGCCAGTAAAACTGAGGGAGTCACTGAAGCTTTCTTT
NA | TRBJ2-7 | NA | TRBV15 | CATSRDAATYEQYF | TGTGCCACCAGCAGAGATGCGGCCACCTACGAGCAGTACTTC
few | TRBJ1-1 | TRBD1 | TRBV19 | CASREGGNPEAFF | TGTGCCAGTAGGGAAGGGGGCAATCCTGAAGCTTTCTTT
once | TRBJ1-6 | TRBD1 | TRBV13 | CASSQSTGMGSPLHF | TGTGCCAGCAGCCAATCGACAGGGATGGGGTCACCCCTCCACTTT
NA | TRBJ1-2 | TRBD1 | TRBV28 | CASSPTGASYGYTF | TGTGCCAGCAGTCCAACAGGGGCTAGCTATGGCTACACCTTC
NA | TRBJ2-3 | TRBD2 | TRBV29-1 | CSVQSGGTDTQYF | TGCAGCGTCCAGAGCGGGGGCACAGATACGCAGTATTTT
few | TRBJ2-1 | NA | TRBV7-9 | CASSLAPSGSSYNEQFF | TGTGCCAGCAGCTTAGCGCCATCGGGTAGCTCCTACAATGAGCAGTTCTTC
NA | TRBJ1-3 | NA | TRBV5-4 | CASSSVNQGTLNTIYF | TGTGCCAGCAGCTCGGTAAACCAGGGGACACTAAACACCATATATTTT
NA | TRBJ2-4 | NA | TRBV2 | CASSAFGGLDIQYF | TGTGCCAGCAGCGCCTTTGGGGGCCTGGACATTCAGTACTTC
NA | TRBJ2-7 | NA | TRBV29-1 | CSVGGSSEQYF | TGCAGCGTTGGAGGCAGTTCCGAGCAGTACTTC
NA | TRBJ1-1 | TRBD1 | TRBV10-3 | CAIRTDRVQAEAFF | TGTGCCATCAGGACCGACAGGGTTCAAGCTGAAGCTTTCTTT
NA | TRBJ1-2 | NA | TRBV5-1 | CASSSNPDSYYGYTF | TGCGCCAGCAGCTCCAACCCCGACAGCTACTATGGCTACACCTTC
NA | TRBJ1-2 | NA | TRBV10-3 | CAIGRDYGYTF | TGTGCCATCGGCAGGGACTATGGCTACACCTTC
NA | TRBJ2-1 | TRBD2 | TRBV2 | CASISGGSSWNEQFF | TGTGCCAGCATTTCAGGCGGGAGTTCCTGGAATGAGCAGTTCTTC
once | TRBJ1-3 | TRBD1 | TRBV25-1 | CASSESRGLGNTIYF | TGTGCCAGCAGTGAATCCAGGGGGCTCGGAAACACCATATATTTT
NA | TRBJ2-7 | TRBD2 | TRBV7-9 | CASSGRGGYEQYF | TGTGCCAGCAGCGGGAGGGGCGGCTACGAGCAGTACTTC
few | TRBJ2-1 | TRBD1 | TRBV11-2 | CASSSSRGLGSYNEQFF | TGTGCCAGCAGCTCAAGCAGGGGGCTCGGCTCCTACAATGAGCAGTTCTTC
NA | TRBJ2-1 | TRBD2 | TRBV19 | CASSTGLVARHEQFF | TGTGCCAGTAGTACCGGACTAGTTGCGAGGCATGAGCAGTTCTTC
NA | TRBJ2-7 | NA | TRBV2 | CASSERQPGTYEQYF | TGTGCCAGCAGCGAGAGACAACCTGGTACCTACGAGCAGTACTTC
NA | TRBJ2-1 | TRBD2 | TRBV9 | CASSARLAGEYLGNEQFF | TGTGCCAGCAGCGCCAGACTAGCGGGAGAATACCTGGGCAATGAGCAGTTCTTC
NA | TRBJ1-5 | NA | TRBV28 | CASSLKEQPQHF | TGTGCCAGCAGTTTAAAGGAGCAGCCCCAGCATTTT
NA | TRBJ2-7 | TRBD1 | TRBV6-5 | CASSHGQGYRYEQYF | TGTGCCAGCAGTCACGGACAGGGTTATAGGTACGAGCAGTACTTC
NA | TRBJ2-1 | NA | TRBV19 | CASRTGLSNEQFF | TGTGCCAGTAGGACGGGATTGTCGAATGAGCAGTTCTTC
NA | TRBJ1-1 | TRBD1 | TRBV4-1 | CASSQPGQRKAFF | TGCGCCAGCAGCCAACCGGGACAGAGAAAAGCTTTCTTT
NA | TRBJ1-1 | NA | TRBV25-1 | CASRGQPENTEAFF | TGTGCCAGCAGAGGACAGCCGGAGAACACTGAAGCTTTCTTT
NA | TRBJ2-3 | TRBD2 | TRBV6-4 | CASSVTSGGALPDTQYF | TGTGCCAGCAGTGTTACTAGCGGGGGGGCCTTACCAGATACGCAGTATTTT
NA | TRBJ2-7 | TRBD1 | TRBV4-1 | CASSQGPGQNYEQYF | TGCGCCAGCAGCCAGGGGCCGGGACAGAACTACGAGCAGTACTTC
NA | TRBJ2-3 | TRBD2 | TRBV5-4 | CASQPGLGPDTQYF | TGTGCCAGCCAACCGGGACTAGGCCCAGATACGCAGTATTTT
NA | TRBJ1-4 | TRBD1 | TRBV6-5 | CASSGTADEKLFF | TGTGCCAGCAGCGGGACAGCGGATGAAAAACTGTTTTTT
NA | TRBJ2-7 | TRBD1 | TRBV24-1 | CATSGDRGRKVSYEQYF | TGTGCCACCAGTGGTGACAGGGGGCGAAAAGTATCCTACGAGCAGTACTTC
NA | TRBJ2-3 | NA | TRBV2 | CASSDIADTQYF | TGTGCCAGCAGTGATATCGCAGATACGCAGTATTTT
NA | TRBJ2-2 | NA | TRBV2 | CASSSGGPGELFF | TGTGCCAGCAGTTCCGGGGGTCCCGGGGAGCTGTTTTTT
NA | TRBJ2-7 | NA | TRBV19 | CASSIVYEQYF | TGTGCCAGTAGTATAGTATACGAGCAGTACTTC
NA | TRBJ2-4 | TRBD2 | TRBV6-5 | CASSYGAGVGKNIQYF | TGTGCCAGCAGTTACGGGGCGGGAGTCGGCAAAAACATTCAGTACTTC
NA | TRBJ2-7 | TRBD2 | TRBV7-2 | CASSFTAGGREQYF | TGTGCCAGCAGCTTCACCGCGGGGGGGCGAGAGCAGTACTTC
NA | TRBJ2-4 | NA | TRBV5-6 | CASSEWIGDIQYF | TGTGCCAGCAGTGAATGGATCGGAGACATTCAGTACTTC
once | TRBJ2-7 | NA | TRBV4-3 | CASSQDVGYPPYEQYF | TGCGCCAGCAGCCAAGATGTCGGTTACCCCCCCTACGAGCAGTACTTC
NA | TRBJ2-5 | NA | TRBV7-9 | CASSPRQLETQYF | TGTGCCAGCAGCCCGAGACAGTTGGAGACCCAGTACTTC
NA | TRBJ1-1 | NA | TRBV30 | CAWSARGHTEAFF | TGTGCCTGGAGCGCTAGAGGGCACACTGAAGCTTTCTTT
few | TRBJ2-7 | TRBD1 | TRBV18 | CASSPGQGAAAYEQYF | TGTGCCAGCTCACCTGGACAGGGGGCTGCGGCCTACGAGCAGTACTTC
NA | TRBJ2-1 | NA | TRBV14 | CASSQGLFVAGDYNEQFF | TGTGCCAGCAGCCAAGGTCTTTTCGTCGCCGGTGACTACAATGAGCAGTTCTTC